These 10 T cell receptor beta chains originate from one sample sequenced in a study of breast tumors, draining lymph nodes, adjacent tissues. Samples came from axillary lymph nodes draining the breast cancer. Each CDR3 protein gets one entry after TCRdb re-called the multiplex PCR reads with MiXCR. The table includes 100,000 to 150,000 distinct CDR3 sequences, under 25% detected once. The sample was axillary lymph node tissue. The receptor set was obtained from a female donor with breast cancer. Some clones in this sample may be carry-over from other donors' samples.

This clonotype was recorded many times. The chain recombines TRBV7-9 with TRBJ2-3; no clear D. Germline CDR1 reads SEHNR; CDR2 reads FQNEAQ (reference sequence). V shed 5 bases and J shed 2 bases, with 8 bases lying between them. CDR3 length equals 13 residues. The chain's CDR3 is CASSQYPTDTQYF. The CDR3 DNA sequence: TGTGCCAGCAGCCAGTACCCCACAGATACGCAGTATTTT.

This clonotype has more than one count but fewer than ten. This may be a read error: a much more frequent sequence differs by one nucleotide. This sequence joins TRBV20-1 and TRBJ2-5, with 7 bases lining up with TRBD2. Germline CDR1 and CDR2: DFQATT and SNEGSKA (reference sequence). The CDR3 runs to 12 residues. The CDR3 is CSAGGAGETRYF. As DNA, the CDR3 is TGCAGTGCCGGGGGTGCGGGAGAGACCCGGTACTTC.

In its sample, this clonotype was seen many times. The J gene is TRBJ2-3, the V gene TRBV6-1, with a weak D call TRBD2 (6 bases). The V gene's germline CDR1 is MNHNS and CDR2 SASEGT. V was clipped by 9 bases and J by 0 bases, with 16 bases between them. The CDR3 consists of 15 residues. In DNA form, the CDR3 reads TGTGCCAGTACCACCTCCGGGACTAGCACAGATACGCAGTATTTT. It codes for CASTTSGTSTDTQYF.

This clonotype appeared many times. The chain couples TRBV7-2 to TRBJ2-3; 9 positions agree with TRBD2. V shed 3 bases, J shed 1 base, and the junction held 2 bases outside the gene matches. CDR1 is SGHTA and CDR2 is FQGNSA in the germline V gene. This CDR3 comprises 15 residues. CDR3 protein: CASSLRTSGTDTQYF. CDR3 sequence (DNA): TGTGCCAGCAGCTTGCGGACTAGCGGCACAGATACGCAGTATTTT.

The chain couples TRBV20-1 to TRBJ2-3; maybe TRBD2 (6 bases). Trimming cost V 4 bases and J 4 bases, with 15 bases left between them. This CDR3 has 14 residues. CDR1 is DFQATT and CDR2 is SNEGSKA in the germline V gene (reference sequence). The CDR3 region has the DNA TGCAGTGCTAATAGCGGTGGGCACCCAGATACGCAGTATTTT. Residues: CSANSGGHPDTQYF.

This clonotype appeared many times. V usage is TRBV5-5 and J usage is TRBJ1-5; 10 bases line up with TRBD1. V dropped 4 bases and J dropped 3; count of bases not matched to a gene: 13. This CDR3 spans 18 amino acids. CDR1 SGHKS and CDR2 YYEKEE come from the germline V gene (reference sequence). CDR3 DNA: TGTGCCAGCAGCCTGGGACAGGGGACGCCCCTGGTCAATCAGCCCCAGCATTTT. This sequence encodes CASSLGQGTPLVNQPQHF.

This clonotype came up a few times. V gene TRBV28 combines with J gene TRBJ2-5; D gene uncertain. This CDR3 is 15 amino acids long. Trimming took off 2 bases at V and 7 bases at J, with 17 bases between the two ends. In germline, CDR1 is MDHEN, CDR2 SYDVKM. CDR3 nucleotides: TGTGCCAGCAGTTTAAGAGGAGCCCGGTCGTCGACCCAGTACTTC. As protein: CASSLRGARSSTQYF.

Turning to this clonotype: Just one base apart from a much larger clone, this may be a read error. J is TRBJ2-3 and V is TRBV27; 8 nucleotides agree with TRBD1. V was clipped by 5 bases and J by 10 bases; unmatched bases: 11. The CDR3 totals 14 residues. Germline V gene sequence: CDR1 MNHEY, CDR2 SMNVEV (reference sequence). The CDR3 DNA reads TGTGCCAGCAGTATAGGACTAACAGGGGGTTCGCAGTATTTT. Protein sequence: CASSIGLTGGSQYF.

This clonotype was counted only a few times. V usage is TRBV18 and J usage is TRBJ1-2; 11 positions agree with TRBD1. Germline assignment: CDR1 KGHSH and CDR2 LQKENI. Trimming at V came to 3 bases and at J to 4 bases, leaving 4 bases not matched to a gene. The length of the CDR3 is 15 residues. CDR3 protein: CASSPDRGQGYGYTF. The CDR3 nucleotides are TGTGCCAGCTCACCGGACAGGGGGCAGGGCTATGGCTACACCTTC.

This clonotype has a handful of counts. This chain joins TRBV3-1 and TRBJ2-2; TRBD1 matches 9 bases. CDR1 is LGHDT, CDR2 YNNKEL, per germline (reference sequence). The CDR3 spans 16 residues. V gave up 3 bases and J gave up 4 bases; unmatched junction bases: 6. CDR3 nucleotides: TGTGCCAGCAGCCAGCCGGGACAGGGATTCACCGGGGAGCTGTTTTTT. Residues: CASSQPGQGFTGELFF.